Sequencing of this T cell receptor (beta chain) was carried out in a study of blood T cell repertoires in COVID-19. About the study: Samples of COVID-19 (acute and convalescent) were obtained from the United States, Italy and Spain.

The CDR3 extends over 13 amino acids. V lost 4 bases and J 3 bases, leaving 10 bases between the germline ends. Per germline, CDR1 ENHRY and CDR2 SYGVKD. Original handling: How many nucleated cells were present was estimated from reference gene primer amplification. Using immunoSEQ multiplex PCR, the repertoire was profiled, and TCRdb retains in-frame clones only, with some absent. That table is the source of V, J and clone size, and D and trimming were worked out from the DNA. The sample yields more than 150,000 clones, over 80% seen once. Cohort placement rested on clinical history that participants reported themselves.

This clonotype originated in a woman aged 60-70 years who had recovered from COVID-19. V is TRBV10-3 and J is TRBJ2-7; D is perhaps TRBD1 (5 bases). Source material: PBMCs or T cells enriched from blood (not recorded which). CDR3 nucleotide sequence: TGTGCCATCAGTGTCTTACAGGACTACGAGCAGTACTTC. Its protein product is CAISVLQDYEQYF.